This T cell receptor beta chain was identified in a study of blood T cell repertoires in COVID-19. Study information: Specimens from acute and convalescent COVID-19 originated in the United States, Italy and Spain. T cells, B-cell-depleted T cells, or PBMCs provided the cDNA or gDNA that served as material.

TCRdb keeps only in-frame clones here, not all; method: immunoSEQ multiplex PCR. The sample holds about 240,000 clones, approximately 83% seen once. With 0 bases clipped from V and 7 bases from J, the junction kept 8 bases outside the gene matches. CDR1 is LNHDA, CDR2 SQIVND, per germline (reference sequence). CDR3 size: 16 residues. This clone was observed a handful of times. The participants were between about 18 and 100 years old and came from some 25 US areas. Cohorts were based on clinical histories the participants reported. The chain uses TRBV19 and TRBJ1-4, with 7 bases lining up with TRBD1. The sequencing sample was made of PBMCs or T cells enriched from blood (not recorded which). This sequence was found in a woman aged 40 to 49 with acute COVID-19. The CDR3 is CASSIDLEGAGEKLFF. The CDR3 DNA reads as TGTGCCAGTAGTATAGATCTAGAGGGGGCCGGTGAAAAACTGTTTTTT.